The TCR beta chain described here comes from a study of CD8 T cells in Susac syndrome. Sequencing targeted TCR beta in blood CD8+ and CD4+ T cells. FACS was used to enrich TEMRA cells, whereas the CD8+ and CD4+ T cells were obtained by negative isolation. Notes on the study in general: An acknowledgment was made by the study that its TCR sequencing and HLA analysis involved relatively few individuals.

In this sample, this clonotype turned up a few times. Its antigen is not known. The germline V and J ends were trimmed by 3 bases and 0 bases, with 11 bases remaining between them. The CDR3 covers 15 residues. Random hexamers served to reverse transcribe about 0.5 to 1 ug RNA. immunoSEQ multiplex PCR amplified TCR beta CDR3 across 54 Vbeta, 13 Jbeta. TCRdb re-analysed the immunoSEQ multiplex PCR reads in MiXCR, keeping a single row per CDR3 protein. The table lists around 130,000 distinct CDR3 sequences, around 86% of them singletons, with approximately 0.51% in the top ten. Sequencing input: CD8+ T cells from PBMCs. The TCR originated in a human donor with multiple sclerosis. J is TRBJ1-1 and V is TRBV12-3 or TRBV12-4; D is perhaps TRBD1 (6 bases). The CDR3 reads CASSFAGGLNTEAFF. DNA of the CDR3: TGTGCCAGCAGTTTCGCTGGGGGGCTGAACACTGAAGCTTTCTTT.